A selection of T cell receptor beta chains follows, all from one sample in a study of blood T cell repertoires in COVID-19. The repertoire was sequenced with immunoSEQ multiplex PCR; TCRdb's copy has only in-frame clones and lacks some. The table has approximately 250,000 clones, more than 80% seen once; the top ten hold around 6%. The sequencing sample was made of peripheral blood. Source of these receptors: a human donor in a cohort sampled during active COVID-19. The CDR3 runs from the conserved cysteine through the conserved F or W. D genes are given only for firm matches. A clone size is listed for some rows: how often the clone was seen (once, few, many), or a class if it is expanded.

d_gene	v_gene	j_gene	abundance	CDR3aa	CDR3nt
-	TRBV12-3/TRBV12-4	TRBJ1-1	-	CASSVSGTLRAFF	TGTGCCAGCAGTGTCTCCGGGACATTAAGAGCTTTCTTT
TRBD1	TRBV19	TRBJ1-1	-	CASSATGTGGNTEAFF	TGTGCCAGTAGTGCCACCGGGACAGGGGGCAACACTGAAGCTTTCTTT
TRBD2	TRBV27	TRBJ2-7	-	CASAPLGGGYEQYF	TGTGCCAGCGCTCCCCTGGGGGGGGGATACGAGCAGTACTTC
-	TRBV5-1	TRBJ2-2	once	CASSLDRFANTGELFF	TGCGCCAGCAGCTTGGACCGGTTCGCGAACACCGGGGAGCTGTTTTTT
-	TRBV28	TRBJ1-5	-	CASSLAGINQPQHF	TGTGCCAGCAGTTTAGCCGGGATCAATCAGCCCCAGCATTTT
-	TRBV20-1	TRBJ1-2	-	CSARDQEHYTF	TGCAGTGCTAGAGATCAAGAACACTACACCTTC
-	TRBV7-2	TRBJ2-7	-	CASSLGYASGYEQYF	TGTGCCAGCAGCTTAGGTTACGCGTCGGGCTACGAGCAGTACTTC
TRBD2	TRBV13	TRBJ2-7	few	CASSIGTSVPSYEQYF	TGTGCCAGCAGCATAGGGACTAGCGTTCCCTCCTACGAGCAGTACTTC
-	TRBV29-1	TRBJ2-3	once	CSVESAEVDTQYF	TGCAGCGTTGAATCTGCAGAAGTAGATACGCAGTATTTT
-	TRBV11-3	TRBJ1-1	-	CASSLVFGEHTEAFF	TGTGCCAGCAGCTTAGTTTTTGGGGAGCACACTGAAGCTTTCTTT
TRBD2	TRBV24-1	TRBJ2-1	once	CATSDPGLASSGEQFF	TGTGCCACCAGTGATCCCGGACTAGCATCTTCGGGTGAGCAGTTCTTC
-	TRBV29-1	TRBJ2-1	-	CSVETGAEDEQFF	TGCAGCGTTGAAACGGGAGCGGAGGATGAGCAGTTCTTC
-	TRBV27	TRBJ2-2	few	CASRDGQRAGELFF	TGTGCCAGCAGGGATGGACAGCGTGCCGGGGAGCTGTTTTTT
TRBD1	TRBV6-5	TRBJ2-1	-	CASSRDRGSRNEQFF	TGTGCCAGCAGTCGGGACAGGGGGAGCCGGAATGAGCAGTTCTTC
TRBD1	TRBV15	TRBJ2-7	few	CATSRDIGTGTYEQYF	TGTGCCACCAGCAGAGATATAGGGACAGGGACCTACGAGCAGTACTTC
-	TRBV3-1/TRBV3-2	TRBJ1-5	-	CASSQKKGAGLGQPQHF	TGTGCCAGCAGCCAAAAAAAAGGGGCAGGATTAGGGCAGCCCCAGCATTTT
-	TRBV5-4	TRBJ2-7	-	CASSPTAFKGPYEQYF	TGTGCCAGCAGTCCTACGGCCTTCAAGGGGCCCTACGAGCAGTACTTC
-	TRBV28	TRBJ1-6	-	CASSSYVNSPLHF	TGTGCCAGCAGTTCCTATGTTAATTCACCCCTCCACTTT
-	TRBV18	TRBJ2-3	-	CASSVWAMTESTDTQYF	TGTGCCAGCTCCGTGTGGGCAATGACGGAAAGCACAGATACGCAGTATTTT
-	TRBV28	TRBJ2-5	-	CASSLSPGVQETQYF	TGTGCCAGCAGTTTATCGCCGGGGGTACAAGAGACCCAGTACTTC
TRBD1	TRBV4-1	TRBJ2-7	-	CASSPGQGGKQYF	TGCGCCAGCAGCCCGGGACAGGGAGGAAAGCAGTACTTC
TRBD2	TRBV19	TRBJ2-1	-	CASSMVAGDNEQFF	TGTGCCAGTAGTATGGTAGCGGGAGACAATGAGCAGTTCTTC
-	TRBV5-1	TRBJ1-1	many	CASSADEAREAFF	TGCGCCAGCAGCGCCGATGAAGCTCGTGAAGCTTTCTTT
TRBD1	TRBV14	TRBJ2-5	-	CASSQLQGGQETQYF	TGTGCCAGCAGCCAACTACAGGGGGGCCAAGAGACCCAGTACTTC
TRBD1	TRBV6-5	TRBJ2-7	-	CASSSISGQDFYEQYF	TGTGCCAGCAGTTCTATATCGGGACAGGATTTCTACGAGCAGTACTTC
TRBD2	TRBV5-1	TRBJ2-2	-	CASSRTSGDTGELFF	TGCGCCAGCAGCAGGACTAGCGGGGACACCGGGGAGCTGTTTTTT
-	TRBV6-6	TRBJ1-2	few	CASSYGGRDYGYTF	TGTGCCAGCAGTTACGGGGGCCGGGACTATGGCTACACCTTC
TRBD1	TRBV5-1	TRBJ2-7	-	CASRRGQGYEQYF	TGCGCCAGCAGGAGGGGACAGGGCTACGAGCAGTACTTC
TRBD2	TRBV10-3	TRBJ2-1	-	CAISESMGTSGGANEQFF	TGTGCCATCAGTGAGTCGATGGGAACTAGCGGGGGGGCGAATGAGCAGTTCTTC
TRBD2	TRBV6-5	TRBJ2-7	once	CASSTSGGDEQYF	TGTGCCAGCAGTACCAGTGGGGGGGACGAGCAGTACTTC
TRBD1	TRBV7-2	TRBJ1-2	-	CASSLSSSGTGAKSTF	TGTGCCAGCAGCTTATCCTCCTCCGGGACAGGGGCGAAGAGCACCTTC
TRBD1	TRBV10-2	TRBJ1-1	-	CASELTGDTEAFF	TGCGCCAGCGAGCTAACAGGGGACACTGAAGCTTTCTTT
TRBD2	TRBV2	TRBJ2-7	-	CASSEAVGGRRYEQYF	TGTGCCAGCAGTGAAGCGGTTGGCGGGAGGCGCTACGAGCAGTACTTC
TRBD1	TRBV6-6	TRBJ2-7	few	CASSYQGQRSYEQYF	TGTGCCAGCAGTTACCAGGGACAGAGAAGCTACGAGCAGTACTTC
TRBD1	TRBV19	TRBJ2-7	-	CASRIQGASGEQYF	TGTGCCAGTAGGATCCAGGGGGCCTCGGGAGAGCAGTACTTC